This T cell receptor beta chain came from a study of Graves' ophthalmopathy and Graves' hyperthyroidism. Background on the study: Peripheral blood was gathered at the point of initial diagnosis, before any treatment started.

This clonotype was recorded many times. RNA served as the template for amplifying TCR beta CDR3 regions. The first-round RT-PCR employed HTBI primers together with the Qiagen OneStep RT-PCR kit. A multiplex PCR was then performed as the second round. MiXCR, applied by TCRdb to the multiplex PCR reads, yields one record per CDR3 protein. The data contain hundreds of thousands of distinct CDR3 sequences, under 50% of them seen just once; the ten biggest clones take up roughly 3%. Trimming stripped 10 bases from V and 3 bases from J, with 12 bases between. The CDR3 has 13 amino acids. Germline CDR1 and CDR2: MNHEY and SVGAGI. Exclusion applied to patients with other autoimmune diseases, uncontrolled infections, pregnancy or lactation. Diagnosis was based on clinical symptoms, serum thyroxine, TRAb, thyroid ultrasound and orbital computed tomography.

The chain uses TRBV6-5 and TRBJ1-4; tentative D call: TRBD1 (6 bases). This TCR was recovered from an adult man with Graves' ophthalmopathy. The sample comprised peripheral blood. Here the CDR3 reads CATHRAANEKLFF. The CDR3 DNA sequence: TGTGCCACCCACAGGGCAGCTAATGAAAAACTGTTTTTT.